This TCR beta chain was recorded in a study of T cell responses to AZD1222 COVID-19 vaccine. Clones were read by immunoSEQ multiplex PCR, and TCRdb kept only the in-frame ones, dropping some. The profile shows about 120,000 clones, about 85% of them singletons. Study-level findings and limits: Among AZD1222 vaccinees, only six were seropositive at baseline. Unmutated variant regions reportedly attract nearly half of all spike-specific TCRs.

Second-dose timings of about 4 or about 12 weeks were pooled. About this clone itself: Its target is not known.

Trimming took off 0 bases at V and 7 bases at J, with 13 bases between the two ends. CDR1 is MNHEY and CDR2 is SVGAGI in the germline V gene. The CDR3 spans 15 residues. The input for sequencing was peripheral blood, taken 28 days after the second AZD1222 dose. The TCR originated in an adult who received the AZD1222 COVID-19 vaccine. This chain connects TRBV6-5 to TRBJ1-5, with D possibly TRBD1 on 6 matching bases. The chain's CDR3 is CASSYSAQGLQPQHF. CDR3 DNA sequence: TGTGCCAGCAGTTACTCAGCGCAGGGGTTGCAGCCCCAGCATTTT.